The 4 T cell receptor beta chains below come from one sample, sequenced in a study of blood T cells in healthy people across ages. Sample-barcoded 5' priming and a J-beta primer mix drove a second PCR of about 6 to 12 cycles. From the 5' RACE reads, TCRdb called clonotypes with MiXCR, one entry per CDR3 protein. Among 800,000 to 1,000,000 distinct CDR3 sequences listed, roughly 52% were seen once. Sequenced sample: blood. The source of these receptors is a man younger than 45 in good health.

This chain links TRBV4-2 with TRBJ2-5, with 11 bases that match TRBD2. Per germline, CDR1 LGHNA and CDR2 YNFKEQ. This CDR3 is 16 amino acids long. Losses at the gene ends were 0 bases for V and 4 bases for J; bases not matched to a gene: 4. CDR3 DNA sequence: TGTGCCAGCAGCCAAGAGGCTAGCGGGGGGCCAGAGACCCAGTACTTC. Encoded protein: CASSQEASGGPETQYF.

This clonotype appeared many times. J is TRBJ2-1 and V is TRBV5-5; 13 positions match TRBD2. Germline CDR1 SGHKS, CDR2 YYEKEE (reference sequence). With V trimmed by 3 bases and J by 6 bases, 9 bases remained unmatched. The CDR3 length is 17 residues. CDR3 loop: CASSSGLLAGGLNEQFF. CDR3 bases: TGTGCCAGCAGCTCGGGTCTACTAGCGGGGGGGCTCAATGAGCAGTTCTTC.

This clonotype came up once. V usage is TRBV11-2 and J usage is TRBJ2-2, with D perhaps TRBD1 (6 bases). CDR1 and CDR2 from the germline V gene are SGHAT and FQNNGV. The CDR3 is 12 residues long. V was clipped by 10 bases and J by 7 bases, with 13 bases between them. Here the CDR3 reads CATQGLSGELFF. The CDR3 nucleotides read TGTGCCACCCAGGGGTTGAGCGGGGAGCTGTTTTTT.

This clonotype is a singleton in its sample. J is TRBJ2-4 and V is TRBV10-3; 13 nucleotides align to TRBD2. The J call is doubtful: the DNA matches TRBJ2-7 better. Germline CDR1 ENHRY, CDR2 SYGVKD. The CDR3 loop spans 17 amino acids. CDR3 loop: CAISDSGRTSGGCEQYF. CDR3 DNA sequence: TGTGCCATCAGTGATAGTGGGCGGACTAGCGGGGGTTGCGAGCAGTACTTC.